Below, one T cell receptor beta chain is given with its context. Its antigen remains unidentified. This record comes from a study of a mutant IDH1 vaccine in newly diagnosed glioma. V was pared by 3 bases and J by 6 bases, with 15 bases between. There are 14 residues in the CDR3. Looked up from germline, CDR1 is SGHRS and CDR2 is YFSETQ. Libraries were prepared by immunoSEQ multiplex PCR; TCRdb keeps only in-frame clonotypes and omits some of them. The repertoire holds more than 40,000 clones, with about three quarters as singletons. The sample's time point: week 5, during vaccination. The investigators gave 300 ug of mutant IDH1 20-mer peptide in each vaccine dose, together with topical imiquimod.

This clonotype originated in a woman in her 40s with glioma. The chain combines TRBV5-1 with TRBJ1-2; D not resolved. The sequencing used PBMCs, collected from a glioma patient whose treatment included an IDH1 peptide vaccine. CDR3 sequence reads: CASSWGGMRDGYTF. DNA for the CDR3: TGCGCCAGCAGCTGGGGAGGGATGAGGGATGGCTACACCTTC.